This is a list of T cell receptor beta chains from one sample in a study of identical twins. MiXCR, applied by TCRdb to the 5' RACE reads, yields one record per CDR3 protein. The sample records 420,000 or so distinct CDR3 sequences, about a fifth being singletons. The specimen was naive T cells sorted from blood. Receptor source: a man aged 50 to 60 in good health. Each CDR3 is given without its conserved first and last residue.

v_gene: TRBV7-2
j_gene: TRBJ2-5
CDR3aa: ASSATGSYETQY

v_gene: TRBV20-1
j_gene: TRBJ2-1
CDR3aa: SASINEQF

v_gene: TRBV28
j_gene: TRBJ2-2
CDR3aa: ASSSAGELF

v_gene: TRBV29-1
j_gene: TRBJ1-1
CDR3aa: SVEENPNTEAF

v_gene: TRBV24-1
j_gene: TRBJ2-7
CDR3aa: ATSDPRDRSYEQY

v_gene: TRBV11-3
j_gene: TRBJ2-1
CDR3aa: ASSRGISYNEQF

v_gene: TRBV15
j_gene: TRBJ2-4
CDR3aa: ATAALAKNIQY

v_gene: TRBV20-1
j_gene: TRBJ2-2
CDR3aa: SATGTANTGELF

v_gene: TRBV12-3/TRBV12-4
j_gene: TRBJ2-2
CDR3aa: ASSLRVPVGELF

v_gene: TRBV29-1
j_gene: TRBJ2-7
CDR3aa: SVEIGASYEQY

v_gene: TRBV9
j_gene: TRBJ2-7
CDR3aa: ASSVGWTGGHEQY

v_gene: TRBV19
j_gene: TRBJ2-1
CDR3aa: ASTPTGPTKGEQF

v_gene: TRBV3-1
j_gene: TRBJ2-3
CDR3aa: ASSQKLAGPTDTQY

v_gene: TRBV29-1
j_gene: TRBJ1-5
CDR3aa: SVEVEGSGNQPQH

v_gene: TRBV5-1
j_gene: TRBJ2-1
CDR3aa: ASSSYSLPAYNEQF

v_gene: TRBV11-2
j_gene: TRBJ2-3
CDR3aa: ASSRGLAGGSRYTDTQY

v_gene: TRBV29-1
j_gene: TRBJ2-1
CDR3aa: SVWWGDEQF

v_gene: TRBV12-3/TRBV12-4
j_gene: TRBJ2-7
CDR3aa: ASSPFGTGAHEQY

v_gene: TRBV29-1
j_gene: TRBJ2-2
CDR3aa: SGAENTGELF

v_gene: TRBV24-1
j_gene: TRBJ2-5
CDR3aa: ATSDWGATGAPETQY

v_gene: TRBV4-2
j_gene: TRBJ2-5
CDR3aa: ASSRGGGQETQY

v_gene: TRBV6-1
j_gene: TRBJ2-5
CDR3aa: ASSRTRLAGSQETQY

v_gene: TRBV7-7
j_gene: TRBJ2-6
CDR3aa: ATRTGGSGDNVLT

v_gene: TRBV5-6
j_gene: TRBJ2-7
CDR3aa: ASSLGDRGQYEQY

v_gene: TRBV20-1
j_gene: TRBJ2-7
CDR3aa: SANMVSYEQY

v_gene: TRBV28
j_gene: TRBJ2-1
CDR3aa: ARLMGVPYNEQF

v_gene: TRBV6-2/TRBV6-3
j_gene: TRBJ2-2
CDR3aa: ASSYRGGWNTGELF

v_gene: TRBV7-2
j_gene: TRBJ1-6
CDR3aa: ASSLVGRTFHPLH

v_gene: TRBV5-1
j_gene: TRBJ2-1
CDR3aa: ASSRTSGRTNNEQF

v_gene: TRBV7-6
j_gene: TRBJ2-7
CDR3aa: ASSLAGTTEQY

v_gene: TRBV20-1
j_gene: TRBJ2-5
CDR3aa: SARVADALETQY

v_gene: TRBV6-1
j_gene: TRBJ2-7
CDR3aa: ASSEAYEQY

v_gene: TRBV6-4
j_gene: TRBJ1-2
CDR3aa: ASRMTPLTGNPYT